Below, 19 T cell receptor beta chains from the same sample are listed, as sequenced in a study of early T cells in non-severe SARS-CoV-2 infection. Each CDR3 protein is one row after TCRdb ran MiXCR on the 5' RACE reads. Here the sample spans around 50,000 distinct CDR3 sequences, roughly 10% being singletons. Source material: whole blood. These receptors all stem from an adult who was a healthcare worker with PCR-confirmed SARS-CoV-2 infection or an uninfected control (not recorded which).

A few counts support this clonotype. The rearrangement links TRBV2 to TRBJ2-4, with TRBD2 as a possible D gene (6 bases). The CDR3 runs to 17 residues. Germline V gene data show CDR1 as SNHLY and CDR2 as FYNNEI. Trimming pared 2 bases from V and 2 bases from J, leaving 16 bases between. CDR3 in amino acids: CASSETQGGGTKNIQYF. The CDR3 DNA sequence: TGTGCCAGCAGTGAAACCCAGGGTGGGGGGACCAAAAACATTCAGTACTTC.

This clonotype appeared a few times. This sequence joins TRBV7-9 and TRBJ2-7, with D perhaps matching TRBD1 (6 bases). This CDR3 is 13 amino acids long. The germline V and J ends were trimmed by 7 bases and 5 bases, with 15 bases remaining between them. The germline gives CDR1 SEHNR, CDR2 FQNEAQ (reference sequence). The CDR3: CASNPGVRNEQYF. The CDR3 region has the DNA TGTGCCAGCAACCCAGGGGTAAGGAACGAGCAGTACTTC. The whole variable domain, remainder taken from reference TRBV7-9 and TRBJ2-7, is DTGVSQNPRHKITKRGQNVTFRCDPISEHNRLYWYRQTLGQGPEFLTYFQNEAQLEKSRLLSDRFSAERPKGSFSTLEIQRTEQGDSAMYLCASNPGVRNEQYFGPGTRLTVT.

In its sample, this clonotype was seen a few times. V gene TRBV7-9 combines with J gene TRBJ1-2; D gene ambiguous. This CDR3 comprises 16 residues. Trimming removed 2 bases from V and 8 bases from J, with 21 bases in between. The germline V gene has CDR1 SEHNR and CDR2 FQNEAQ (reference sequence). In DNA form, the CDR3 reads TGTGCCAGCAGCTTACGATCCGAATGGAGGTACCGAGGCTACACCTTC. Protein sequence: CASSLRSEWRYRGYTF. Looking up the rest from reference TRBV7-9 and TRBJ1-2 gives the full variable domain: DTGVSQNPRHKITKRGQNVTFRCDPISEHNRLYWYRQTLGQGPEFLTYFQNEAQLEKSRLLSDRFSAERPKGSFSTLEIQRTEQGDSAMYLCASSLRSEWRYRGYTFGSGTRLTVV.

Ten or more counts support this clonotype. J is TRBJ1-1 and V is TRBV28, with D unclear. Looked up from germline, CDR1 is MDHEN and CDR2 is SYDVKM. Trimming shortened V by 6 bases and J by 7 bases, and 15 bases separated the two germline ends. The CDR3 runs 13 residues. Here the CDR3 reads CASRLTSRFEAFF. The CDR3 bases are TGTGCCAGCAGACTTACAAGCAGATTTGAAGCTTTCTTT.

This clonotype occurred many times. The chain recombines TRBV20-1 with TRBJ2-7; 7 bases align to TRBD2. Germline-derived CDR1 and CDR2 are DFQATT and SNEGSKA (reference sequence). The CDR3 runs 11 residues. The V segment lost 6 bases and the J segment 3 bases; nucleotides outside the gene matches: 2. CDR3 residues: CSARTSYEQYF. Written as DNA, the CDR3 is TGCAGTGCAAGGACTAGCTACGAGCAGTACTTC.

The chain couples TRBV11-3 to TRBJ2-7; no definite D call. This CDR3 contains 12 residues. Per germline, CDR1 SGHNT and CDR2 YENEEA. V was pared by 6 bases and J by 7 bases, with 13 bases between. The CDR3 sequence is CASRDPPGEQYF. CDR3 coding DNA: TGTGCCAGCAGAGACCCCCCCGGAGAGCAGTACTTC.

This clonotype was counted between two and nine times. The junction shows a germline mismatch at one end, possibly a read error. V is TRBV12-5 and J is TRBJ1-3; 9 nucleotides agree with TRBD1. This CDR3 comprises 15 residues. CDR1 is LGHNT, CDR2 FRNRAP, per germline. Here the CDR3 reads CASATGQGTGNTMYF. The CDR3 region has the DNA TGTGCTAGTGCCACGGGACAGGGAACTGGAAACACCATGTATTTT.

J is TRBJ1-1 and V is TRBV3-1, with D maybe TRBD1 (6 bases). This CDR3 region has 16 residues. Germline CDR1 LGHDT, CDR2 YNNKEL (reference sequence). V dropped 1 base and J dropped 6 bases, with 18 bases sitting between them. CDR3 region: CASSQGPVQGEAEAFF. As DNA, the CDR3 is TGTGCCAGCAGCCAAGGCCCGGTACAGGGTGAGGCTGAAGCTTTCTTT.

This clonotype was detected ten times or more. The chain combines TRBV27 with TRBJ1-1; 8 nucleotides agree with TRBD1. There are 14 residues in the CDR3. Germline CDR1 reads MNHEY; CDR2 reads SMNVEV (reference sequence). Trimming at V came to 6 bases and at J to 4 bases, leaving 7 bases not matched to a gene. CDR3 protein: CASSQDRGGTEAFF. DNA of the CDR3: TGTGCCAGCAGCCAAGACAGGGGAGGCACTGAAGCTTTCTTT.

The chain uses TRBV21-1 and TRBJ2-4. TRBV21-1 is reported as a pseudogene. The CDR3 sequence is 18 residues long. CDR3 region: CASSKRPEITLAKNIQYF. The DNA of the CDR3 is TGTGCCAGCAGCAAGAGACCAGAAATCACGCTAGCCAAAAACATTCAGTACTTC.

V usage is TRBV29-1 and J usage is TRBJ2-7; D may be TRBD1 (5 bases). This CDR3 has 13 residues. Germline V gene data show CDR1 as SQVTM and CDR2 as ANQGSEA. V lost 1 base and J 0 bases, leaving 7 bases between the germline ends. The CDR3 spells CSVEGDSSYEQYF. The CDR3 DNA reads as TGCAGCGTTGAAGGTGACAGCTCCTACGAGCAGTACTTC.

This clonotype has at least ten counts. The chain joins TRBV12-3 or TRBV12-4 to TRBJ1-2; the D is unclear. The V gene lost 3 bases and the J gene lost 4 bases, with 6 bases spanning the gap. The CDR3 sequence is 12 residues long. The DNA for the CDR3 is TGTGCCAGCAGTTTTGCCCTCTATGGCTACACCTTC. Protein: CASSFALYGYTF.

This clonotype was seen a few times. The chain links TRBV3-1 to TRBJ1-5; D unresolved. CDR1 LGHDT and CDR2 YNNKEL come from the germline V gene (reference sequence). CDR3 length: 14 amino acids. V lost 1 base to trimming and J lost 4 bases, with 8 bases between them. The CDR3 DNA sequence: TGTGCCAGCAGCCAAGCTGGGTTTAATCAGCCCCAGCATTTT. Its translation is CASSQAGFNQPQHF.

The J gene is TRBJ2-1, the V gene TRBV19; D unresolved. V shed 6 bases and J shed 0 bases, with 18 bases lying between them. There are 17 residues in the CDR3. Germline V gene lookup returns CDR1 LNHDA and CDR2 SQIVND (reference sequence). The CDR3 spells CASSRPGSRNSYNEQFF. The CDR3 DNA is TGTGCCAGTAGCAGACCCGGGTCTAGAAACTCCTACAATGAGCAGTTCTTC.

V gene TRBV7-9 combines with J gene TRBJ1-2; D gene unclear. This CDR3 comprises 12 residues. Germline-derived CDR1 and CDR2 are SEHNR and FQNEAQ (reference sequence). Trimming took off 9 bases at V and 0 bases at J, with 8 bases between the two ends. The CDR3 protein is CASGQTNYGYTF. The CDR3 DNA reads TGTGCCAGTGGGCAGACTAACTATGGCTACACCTTC.

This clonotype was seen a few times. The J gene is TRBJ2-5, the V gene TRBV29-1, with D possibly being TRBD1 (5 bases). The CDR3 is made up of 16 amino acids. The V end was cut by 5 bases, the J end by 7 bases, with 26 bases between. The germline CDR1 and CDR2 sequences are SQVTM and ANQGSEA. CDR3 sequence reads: CSVIGHNQTFWRTQYF. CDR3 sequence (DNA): TGCAGCGTTATCGGACATAACCAAACATTTTGGAGGACCCAGTACTTC.

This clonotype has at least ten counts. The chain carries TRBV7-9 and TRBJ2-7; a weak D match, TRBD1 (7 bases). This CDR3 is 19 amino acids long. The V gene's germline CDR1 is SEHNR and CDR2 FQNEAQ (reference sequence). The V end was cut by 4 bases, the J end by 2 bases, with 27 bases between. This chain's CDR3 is CASSWPWEGRGVTTYEQYF. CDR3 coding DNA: TGTGCCAGCAGCTGGCCGTGGGAAGGCAGGGGGGTAACAACCTACGAGCAGTACTTC.

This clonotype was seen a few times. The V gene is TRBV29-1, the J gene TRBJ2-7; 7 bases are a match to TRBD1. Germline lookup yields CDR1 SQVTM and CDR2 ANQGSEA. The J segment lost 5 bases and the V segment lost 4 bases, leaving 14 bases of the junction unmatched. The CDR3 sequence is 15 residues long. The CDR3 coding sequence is TGCAGCGTTGCCCAAAACAGGGGTAGCAGTCACGAGCAGTACTTC. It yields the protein CSVAQNRGSSHEQYF.

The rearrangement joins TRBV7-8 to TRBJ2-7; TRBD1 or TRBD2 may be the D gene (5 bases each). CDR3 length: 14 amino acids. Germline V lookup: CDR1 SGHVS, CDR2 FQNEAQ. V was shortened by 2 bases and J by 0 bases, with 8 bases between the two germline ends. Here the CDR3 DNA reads TGTGCCAGCAGCTTACCCGGGGCCTCCTACGAGCAGTACTTC. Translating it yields CASSLPGASYEQYF. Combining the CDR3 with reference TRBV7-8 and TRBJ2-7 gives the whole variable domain GAGVSQSPRYKVAKRGQDVALRCDPISGHVSLFWYQQALGQGPEFLTYFQNEAQLDKSGLPSDRFFAERPEGSVSTLKIQRTQQEDSAVYLCASSLPGASYEQYFGPGTRLTVT.